This T cell receptor (beta chain) was identified in a study of blood T cell dynamics during melanoma immunotherapy. As for the study in general: Metastatic melanoma patients received first-line pembrolizumab or nivolumab plus ipilimumab. Regarding the study as a whole: PBMC repertoires of eventual disease-control patients split at W3 into clonality or diversity gains.

Time point of the sample: week 3, after first cycle of checkpoint inhibitor. Sampling occurred pretreatment (T0) and at week 3 (W3), after cycle one of checkpoint blockade. Patients had no prior systemic cancer treatment, immunosuppressants or other active cancers. This clone showed up just a few times. Its specificity is unknown. The germline gives CDR1 SGHDT, CDR2 YYEEEE. The CDR3 has 16 amino acids. V gave up 1 base and J gave up 5 bases; unmatched junction bases: 7. Method: immunoSEQ multiplex PCR; TCRdb's copy keeps in-frame clones and lacks some. Here the sample spans 7,500 to 9,500 clones, 70% to 90% being singletons.

The chain has TRBV5-6 and TRBJ1-1; 11 bases map to TRBD1. The sample in question was blood, obtained from a patient treated with checkpoint blockade. This receptor was obtained from a human donor with melanoma. CDR3 DNA sequence: TGTGCCAGCAGCTTGTTTGGGACAGGGGGACGGACTGAAGCTTTCTTT. This encodes CASSLFGTGGRTEAFF.